The 30 T cell receptor beta chains below come from one sample, sequenced in a study of T-cell reconstitution after alpha-beta-depleted transplantation in children. The library targeted TCRbeta and was prepared with unique molecular identifiers. TCRdb independently ran MiXCR on the PCR reads; one entry per CDR3 protein. The table shows fewer than 550,000 distinct CDR3 sequences, with about an eighth occurring only once. The specimen was PBMCs, mostly from graft donor cells, collected 180 days after TCRalphabeta/CD19-depleted stem cell transplant. All receptors come from a female patient between 2 and 10 years old who had a stem cell transplant for aplastic anemia, so the T cells may come from the graft donor.

This clonotype was seen more than once but under ten times. This chain joins TRBV15 and TRBJ1-1; 7 bases align to TRBD1. Germline-derived CDR1 and CDR2 are LNHNV and YYDKDF (reference sequence). Unmatched junction bases numbered 23, after V lost 0 bases and J lost 4 bases. The CDR3 contains 21 residues. The CDR3 coding sequence is TGTGCCACCAGCAGAGATCCCCCCAACAGGGGCCGTTGGCCTTATGGCACTGAAGCTTTCTTT. Translating gives CATSRDPPNRGRWPYGTEAFF.

The rearrangement uses TRBV7-9 and TRBJ2-5; 7 bases are shared with TRBD1. V shed 5 bases and J 9 bases; nucleotides not matched to a gene: 12. The CDR3 consists of 14 residues. Germline V gene lookup returns CDR1 SEHNR and CDR2 FQNEAQ (reference sequence). The DNA of the CDR3 is TGTGCCAGCAGCCCACAGGGGTCCGGCATCGCCCAGTACTTC. Translated: CASSPQGSGIAQYF.

This clonotype was observed a few times. The genes are TRBV20-1 and TRBJ1-2; D is undetermined. Trimming removed 6 bases at V and 4 bases at J, with 12 bases between. This CDR3 has 12 residues. Germline V gene sequence: CDR1 DFQATT, CDR2 SNEGSKA (reference sequence). CDR3 nucleotides: TGCAGTGCGACAAAGAGGGCCTATGGCTACACCTTC. This translates into CSATKRAYGYTF.

This chain connects TRBV7-2 to TRBJ2-7, with 11 bases fitting TRBD2. The germline V gene encodes CDR1 SGHTA and CDR2 FQGNSA. This CDR3 is built from 14 residues. V lost 6 bases to trimming and J lost 7 bases; unmatched junction nucleotides: 8. CDR3 DNA: TGTGCCAGCAGACCGTCTAGCGGGAGGTGGGAGCAGTACTTC. Residues: CASRPSSGRWEQYF.

This chain links TRBV12-3 or TRBV12-4 with TRBJ2-1; 8 bases fit TRBD2. The CDR3 is made up of 16 amino acids. The V gene end was trimmed by 6 bases and the J gene end by 8 bases; junction bases not matched to a gene: 15. The DNA for the CDR3 is TGTGCCAGCAGCCGGAGACTGGGACTAGTGGGCTATGAGCAGTTCTTC. It encodes CASSRRLGLVGYEQFF.

This clonotype was counted many times. The chain couples TRBV29-1 to TRBJ2-2; TRBD1 is a possible D gene (5 bases). The V gene's germline CDR1 is SQVTM and CDR2 ANQGSEA. The CDR3 is 15 residues long. With 5 bases removed from V and 4 bases from J, the gap between germline ends came to 17 bases. CDR3 sequence reads: CSVSPLTGATGELFF. The CDR3 region has the DNA TGCAGCGTTTCGCCGCTGACTGGGGCCACCGGGGAGCTGTTTTTT.

The chain uses TRBV7-2 and TRBJ1-1; 7 nucleotides line up with TRBD1. Germline assignment: CDR1 SGHTA and CDR2 FQGNSA. V was clipped by 3 bases and J by 6 bases; unmatched bases: 7. The CDR3 is made up of 14 amino acids. The CDR3 loop is CASSLGGTASEAFF. The CDR3 nucleotides are TGTGCCAGCAGCTTGGGGGGGACAGCGTCTGAAGCTTTCTTT.

This sequence joins TRBV14 and TRBJ2-5; 8 positions match TRBD1. The CDR3 is 16 amino acids. Germline V gives CDR1 SGHDN, CDR2 FVKESK. Trimming took 0 bases from V and 7 from J; bases not matched to a gene: 10. This CDR3 is CASSQDGGTGSWTQYF. CDR3 coding DNA: TGTGCCAGCAGCCAAGATGGGGGGACAGGTAGCTGGACCCAGTACTTC.

DNA of the CDR3: TGCAGTGCTTACGACAGGGTGGGCACTGAAGCTTTCTTT. This sequence encodes CSAYDRVGTEAFF. V gene TRBV20-1 combines with J gene TRBJ1-1; 7 nucleotides agree with TRBD1. Germline assignment: CDR1 DFQATT and CDR2 SNEGSKA (reference sequence). V was pared by 5 bases and J by 4 bases, with 7 bases of the junction left unmatched. This CDR3 is 13 amino acids long.

The gene calls are TRBV7-9 and TRBJ2-3; D gene unclear. Trimming shortened V by 4 bases and J by 2 bases, and 10 bases separated the two germline ends. Germline V CDR1 and CDR2: SEHNR, FQNEAQ (reference sequence). There are 14 residues in the CDR3. The chain's CDR3 is CASSSYLDTDTQYF. The CDR3 DNA reads as TGTGCCAGCAGCTCCTACCTGGACACAGATACGCAGTATTTT.

This chain uses TRBV28 with TRBJ2-7; D may be TRBD1 (6 bases). Looked up from germline, CDR1 is MDHEN and CDR2 is SYDVKM. Trimming stripped 7 bases from V and 5 bases from J, with 12 bases between. The CDR3 loop spans 12 amino acids. This chain's CDR3 is CASTKAGDEQYF. CDR3 DNA sequence: TGTGCCAGCACCAAAGCAGGGGACGAGCAGTACTTC.

The chain carries TRBV4-3 and TRBJ2-7; 7 nucleotides agree with TRBD2. This CDR3 contains 15 residues. With V trimmed by 2 bases and J by 4 bases, 8 bases remained unmatched. CDR1 is LGHNA, CDR2 YSLEER, per germline. CDR3 bases: TGCGCCAGCAGCCAACGGGCTAGCGGCCTTTACGAGCAGTACTTC. The encoded protein is CASSQRASGLYEQYF.

CDR3 bases: TGTGCCAGCAGCCCAGCCCAGGGTGACTACGAGCAGTACTTC. This sequence encodes CASSPAQGDYEQYF. This chain connects TRBV12-3 or TRBV12-4 to TRBJ2-7, with D possibly being TRBD1 (5 bases). The V gene lost 6 bases and the J gene lost 3 bases, with 15 bases spanning the gap. This CDR3 comprises 14 residues.

V and J are TRBV7-9 and TRBJ2-7; a possible D gene is TRBD1 (5 bases). Looked up from germline, CDR1 is SEHNR and CDR2 is FQNEAQ (reference sequence). V was clipped by 4 bases and J by 6 bases, with 10 bases between them. The CDR3 totals 12 residues. DNA for the CDR3: TGTGCCAGCAGCTACAAGGGGCTCGAGCAGTACGTC. Residues: CASSYKGLEQYV.

In its sample, this clonotype was seen a few times. This chain connects TRBV4-2 to TRBJ2-5, with 14 bases lining up with TRBD2. After removal of 3 bases from V and 4 bases from J, the junction contained 10 bases not matched to a gene. From germline, CDR1 is LGHNA and CDR2 YNFKEQ. The CDR3 spans 18 residues. The CDR3 DNA follows: TGTGCCAGCAGCCAGAGGACGGGACTAGCGGGAGTTATAGAGACCCAGTACTTC. Encoded protein: CASSQRTGLAGVIETQYF.

The chain links TRBV14 to TRBJ2-1, with 10 bases matching TRBD2. Trimming took 9 bases from V and 7 from J; bases not matched to a gene: 12. From germline, CDR1 is SGHDN and CDR2 FVKESK. The CDR3 length is 15 residues. The CDR3: CASSSGRTVRNEQFF. CDR3 DNA sequence: TGTGCCAGTTCTAGCGGGAGAACTGTTAGGAATGAGCAGTTCTTC. Complete variable domain (other parts from reference TRBV14 and TRBJ2-1): EAGVTQFPSHSVIEKGQTVTLRCDPISGHDNLYWYRRVMGKEIKFLLHFVKESKQDESGMPNNRFLAERTGGTYSTLKVQPAELEDSGVYFCASSSGRTVRNEQFFGPGTRLTVL.

V usage is TRBV7-9 and J usage is TRBJ2-7; D unresolved. The V end lost 1 base, the J end lost 2 bases, and 9 bases lay between the germline ends. This CDR3 is built from 14 residues. CDR1 is SEHNR and CDR2 is FQNEAQ in the germline V gene (reference sequence). The CDR3 loop reads CASSLGHDPYEQYV. The DNA of the CDR3 is TGTGCCAGCAGCTTAGGCCACGACCCCTACGAGCAGTACGTC.

V is TRBV6-5 and J is TRBJ1-5; D is unclear. The CDR3 consists of 14 residues. Trimming removed 3 bases from V and 5 bases from J, with 11 bases in between. Germline lookup yields CDR1 MNHEY and CDR2 SVGAGI. In DNA, the CDR3 is TGTGCCAGCAGTTATCTAGGGAAAGATCAGCCCCAGCATTTT. It specifies CASSYLGKDQPQHF.

This clonotype came up many times. The chain joins TRBV12-3 or TRBV12-4 to TRBJ1-5, with TRBD1 matching 7 bases. Trimming at V came to 6 bases and at J to 4 bases, leaving 6 bases not matched to a gene. This CDR3 has 14 amino acids. DNA of the CDR3: TGTGCCAGCAGAGGGGACAGCGAAAATCAGCCCCAGCATTTT. Translated: CASRGDSENQPQHF.

This clonotype was seen repeatedly, ten times or more. The V call is TRBV29-1, the J call TRBJ1-1; D remains unclear. The length of the CDR3 is 12 residues. The V end lost 3 bases, the J end lost 5 bases, and 10 bases lay between the germline ends. Germline-derived CDR1 and CDR2 are SQVTM and ANQGSEA. The CDR3 protein is CSVDGRGTEAFF. The CDR3 DNA sequence: TGCAGCGTTGATGGGAGAGGGACTGAAGCTTTCTTT.

The chain recombines TRBV20-1 with TRBJ2-5; 16 nucleotides agree with TRBD2. From germline, CDR1 is DFQATT and CDR2 SNEGSKA (reference sequence). Germline trimming cut 3 bases from V and 5 bases from J; bases unmatched to any gene: 6. The CDR3 has 16 amino acids. CDR3 region: CSARGTSGRARETQYF. The CDR3 coding sequence is TGCAGTGCTAGGGGGACTAGCGGGAGGGCCAGGGAGACCCAGTACTTC.

This clonotype was picked up a small number of times. The J gene is TRBJ2-1, the V gene TRBV29-1; D remains ambiguous. This CDR3 region has 12 residues. Trimming removed 3 bases from V and 6 bases from J, with 9 bases in between. Germline CDR1 and CDR2: SQVTM and ANQGSEA. The CDR3 loop is CSVEAASNEQFF. CDR3 nucleotide sequence: TGCAGCGTTGAGGCGGCGAGCAATGAGCAGTTCTTC.

This clonotype was picked up a small number of times. The chain has TRBV7-9 and TRBJ2-1, with D possibly matching TRBD2 (5 bases). Germline CDR1 reads SEHNR; CDR2 reads FQNEAQ (reference sequence). V was shortened by 2 bases and J by 5 bases, with 10 bases between the two germline ends. The CDR3 has 14 residues. Here the CDR3 reads CASSLSSGNNEQFF. CDR3 in DNA: TGTGCCAGCAGCTTATCATCGGGGAACAATGAGCAGTTCTTC.

This clonotype was counted a few times. V usage is TRBV28 and J usage is TRBJ2-3, with TRBD2 matching 12 bases. CDR1 is MDHEN and CDR2 is SYDVKM in the germline V gene. The ends lost 5 bases at V and 5 bases at J; junction bases unmatched: 8. This CDR3 is built from 16 residues. CDR3 protein: CASSIRLAGARDTQYF. For the CDR3, the DNA is TGTGCCAGCAGTATCCGACTAGCGGGGGCGCGAGATACGCAGTATTTT.

This clonotype was recorded at least ten times. This rearrangement joins TRBV15 to TRBJ2-2, with 7 bases matching TRBD2. Germline trimming cut 3 bases from V and 8 bases from J; bases unmatched to any gene: 9. Germline V lookup: CDR1 LNHNV, CDR2 YYDKDF (reference sequence). The CDR3 loop spans 15 amino acids. In DNA, the CDR3 is TGTGCCACCAGCAGTTCTGCGGGAGTCGGGGGGGAGCTGTTTTTT. It encodes CATSSSAGVGGELFF.

The chain is built from TRBV18 and TRBJ1-5; 7 nucleotides match TRBD1. V lost 6 bases, J lost 3 bases, and 14 bases stayed unmatched. Germline loops: CDR1 KGHSH, CDR2 LQKENI. The CDR3 sequence is 17 residues long. For the CDR3, the DNA is TGTGCCAGCTCGGAGCAGGGGGGCCCCTATCACAATCAGCCCCAGCATTTT. Translation: CASSEQGGPYHNQPQHF.

The chain uses TRBV7-6 and TRBJ2-2, with unresolved D. The length of the CDR3 is 15 residues. Germline CDR1 SGHVS, CDR2 FNYEAQ. Trimming took off 1 base at V and 2 bases at J, with 8 bases between the two ends. The CDR3 sequence is CASSLGSRNTGELFF. CDR3 in DNA: TGTGCCAGCAGCTTAGGGTCGAGAAACACCGGGGAGCTGTTTTTT.

V and J are TRBV18 and TRBJ1-5, with D unresolved. The CDR3 consists of 15 residues. V was trimmed by 2 bases and J by 5 bases, leaving 13 bases between them. Germline V gene data show CDR1 as KGHSH and CDR2 as LQKENI. The CDR3 spells CASSPISDLDQPQHF. CDR3 DNA sequence: TGTGCCAGCTCACCAATATCGGACCTGGATCAGCCCCAGCATTTT.

This clonotype was seen a handful of times. The chain combines TRBV7-2 with TRBJ1-5; D call uncertain. Germline V gene sequence: CDR1 SGHTA, CDR2 FQGNSA. With 5 bases removed from V and 0 bases from J, the gap between germline ends came to 17 bases. The CDR3 loop spans 17 amino acids. The CDR3 nucleotides are TGTGCCAGCAGCCCCGAGGCCAGTCCATATAGCAATCAGCCCCAGCATTTT. It translates to CASSPEASPYSNQPQHF.

This clonotype was counted a few times. This chain uses TRBV15 with TRBJ1-4; D not certain. CDR1 and CDR2 from the germline V gene are LNHNV and YYDKDF (reference sequence). Trimming removed 1 base at V and 7 bases at J, with 13 bases between. This CDR3 comprises 15 residues. The CDR3: CATSRGQVVGEKLFF. The CDR3, as DNA: TGTGCCACCAGCAGAGGTCAGGTGGTCGGTGAAAAACTGTTTTTT.